These 14 T cell receptor beta chains were all obtained from the same sample, sequenced in a study of graft-versus-host responses after intestinal transplantation. These TCRs' antigens remain unknown. Clones were sequenced by immunoSEQ multiplex PCR, and TCRdb holds only the in-frame ones, with some missing. The data contain roughly 30,000 clones, approximately 80% of them singletons. The sequenced sample was unstimulated CD8+ T cells sorted from spleen or lymph node cells, obtained before intestinal transplant. The origin of the receptors is a human donor who received an intestinal transplant.

J is TRBJ1-2 and V is TRBV28; 8 bases agree with TRBD1. The germline V gene has CDR1 MDHEN and CDR2 SYDVKM. This CDR3 has 15 residues. The ends lost 2 bases at V and 4 bases at J; junction bases unmatched: 6. CDR3 sequence: CASSLTETGAYGYTF. CDR3 bases: TGTGCCAGCAGTTTAACCGAGACAGGGGCCTATGGCTACACCTTC.

In DNA form, the CDR3 reads TGTGCCAGCAGTTTAGGGCCGACTAGCGGGAGGGAGAACCCCTACGAGCAGTACTTC. As protein: CASSLGPTSGRENPYEQYF. V is TRBV28 and J is TRBJ2-7; 14 bases align to TRBD2. V gave up 2 bases and J gave up 2 bases; unmatched junction bases: 11. The CDR3 contains 19 residues. CDR1 is MDHEN and CDR2 is SYDVKM in the germline V gene.

In nucleotides, the CDR3 is TGTGCCAGCAGCTTAGGCCTAAAACCTAGCACAGATACGCAGTATTTT. Residues: CASSLGLKPSTDTQYF. V gene TRBV13 combines with J gene TRBJ2-3; D remains ambiguous. V shed 0 bases and J shed 0 bases, with 10 bases lying between them. This CDR3 contains 16 residues. The V gene's germline CDR1 is PRHDT and CDR2 FYEKMQ (reference sequence).

This sequence joins TRBV28 and TRBJ2-7; 9 bases map to TRBD2. CDR3 length equals 17 residues. V was pared by 1 base and J by 4 bases, with 11 bases of the junction left unmatched. The germline V gene encodes CDR1 MDHEN and CDR2 SYDVKM. DNA for the CDR3: TGTGCCAGCAGTTTATTTGGGGCGGGAGGGTTTCTTTACGAGCAGTACTTC. This codes for CASSLFGAGGFLYEQYF.

The chain uses TRBV6-1 and TRBJ1-1, with TRBD1 as a possible D gene (5 bases). This CDR3 spans 13 amino acids. Germline CDR1 is MNHNS and CDR2 is SASEGT. V shed 6 bases and J shed 1 base, with 9 bases lying between them. CDR3 region: CASSVTENTEAFF. The CDR3 region has the DNA TGTGCCAGCAGCGTGACAGAGAACACTGAAGCTTTCTTT.

The chain carries TRBV28 and TRBJ2-5; 7 bases are shared with TRBD1. The DNA end favors TRBJ2-7, so the J call may be wrong. Germline CDR1 is MDHEN and CDR2 is SYDVKM. The CDR3 runs to 12 residues. The CDR3: CASGWTGGEQYF. CDR3 DNA: TGTGCCAGCGGATGGACAGGAGGCGAGCAGTACTTC.

The chain joins TRBV5-1 to TRBJ2-7; 7 nucleotides match TRBD2. The V and J ends lost 0 bases and 1 base, in that order; junction bases with no gene match: 4. CDR3 length: 15 residues. Germline CDR1 reads SGHRS; CDR2 reads YFSETQ. The CDR3 reads CASSLGAGASYEQYF. In DNA form, the CDR3 reads TGCGCCAGCAGCTTGGGGGCGGGAGCTTCCTACGAGCAGTACTTC. The entire variable domain, with the rest obtained from reference TRBV5-1 and TRBJ2-7, is as follows: KAGVTQTPRYLIKTRGQQVTLSCSPISGHRSVSWYQQTPGQGLQFLFEYFSETQRNKGNFPGRFSGRQFSNSRSEMNVSTLELGDSALYLCASSLGAGASYEQYFGPGTRLTVT.

This clone was counted a few times. The chain joins TRBV4-1 to TRBJ1-2; the D gene is possibly TRBD1 (5 bases). The CDR3 length is 14 residues. V dropped 4 bases and J dropped 4 bases, with 13 bases sitting between them. Germline V gene data show CDR1 as MGHRA and CDR2 as YSYEKL. This CDR3 reads CASSRDWGVYGYTF. For the CDR3, the DNA is TGCGCCAGCAGCCGAGATTGGGGGGTCTATGGCTACACCTTC.

This clone was recorded only once. V and J are TRBV27 and TRBJ1-4; D remains ambiguous. CDR3 length equals 14 residues. Trimming took off 7 bases at V and 6 bases at J, with 15 bases between the two ends. Germline-derived CDR1 and CDR2 are MNHEY and SMNVEV (reference sequence). The CDR3 loop reads CASNCTSLDEKLFF. For the CDR3, the DNA is TGTGCCAGCAACTGTACCTCGCTCGATGAAAAACTGTTTTTT.

In its sample, this clone was seen once. V usage is TRBV13 and J usage is TRBJ2-3, with 8 positions matching TRBD2. V was pared by 5 bases and J by 2 bases, with 3 bases of the junction left unmatched. The CDR3 runs 14 residues. Germline V gene lookup returns CDR1 PRHDT and CDR2 FYEKMQ (reference sequence). CDR3 in amino acids: CASSQRGHTDTQYF. In nucleotides, the CDR3 is TGTGCCAGCAGCCAGCGGGGGCACACAGATACGCAGTATTTT.

The rearrangement uses TRBV6-1 and TRBJ2-7; possibly TRBD1 for D (5 bases). Germline CDR1 MNHNS, CDR2 SASEGT. CDR3 length: 13 residues. The V gene lost 7 bases and the J gene lost 0 bases, with 10 bases spanning the gap. The CDR3 spells CASTPTDSYEQYF. The CDR3, as DNA: TGTGCCAGCACCCCGACAGACTCCTACGAGCAGTACTTC.

V is TRBV29-1 and J is TRBJ2-1; 7 bases match TRBD2. Germline CDR1 and CDR2: SQVTM and ANQGSEA. Unmatched junction bases numbered 6, after V lost 3 bases and J lost 4 bases. The CDR3 totals 14 residues. The CDR3 is CSVEASGSYNEQFF. The CDR3 DNA is TGCAGCGTTGAGGCTAGCGGCTCATACAATGAGCAGTTCTTC.

This chain links TRBV2 with TRBJ1-6, with D perhaps TRBD1 (6 bases). Germline CDR1 reads SNHLY; CDR2 reads FYNNEI. Trimming took off 3 bases at V and 0 bases at J, with 9 bases between the two ends. This CDR3 comprises 16 residues. CDR3 coding DNA: TGTGCCAGCAGTGAGGACAGTAGCTCCTATAATTCACCCCTCCACTTT. Translating gives CASSEDSSSYNSPLHF.

This clone was counted a few times. The chain uses TRBV6-5 and TRBJ2-7; 7 nucleotides line up with TRBD2. The V segment lost 5 bases and the J segment 1 base; nucleotides outside the gene matches: 2. Per the germline V gene, CDR1 is MNHEY and CDR2 is SVGAGI. CDR3 size: 13 residues. CDR3 bases: TGTGCCAGCAGTGTTAGCGGGTCCTACGAGCAGTACTTC. This sequence encodes CASSVSGSYEQYF.